This is a list of T cell receptor beta chains from one sample in a study of T cell changes during pregnancy in multiple sclerosis. The table came from immunoSEQ multiplex PCR; TCRdb's copy has only in-frame clones and leaves some out. Altogether tens of thousands of clones are present, more than 85% being singletons, with the ten largest covering 0.9% to 0.95%. Sequenced here: peripheral blood, sampled before pregnancy. The receptors here all came from a female donor with multiple sclerosis, enrolled in a pregnancy study. Both conserved end residues are part of each CDR3. The D gene is left open where the match is weak. Only some rows state a clone size, as once, few, many or a class for expanded clones.

TRBJ2-2,NA,TRBD1,TRBV5-1,TGCGCCAGCAGCGTATCCGGGACAGGGAACACCGGGGAGCTGTTTTTT,CASSVSGTGNTGELFF
TRBJ2-7,NA,TRBD2,TRBV6-5,TGTGCCAGCACGACCCCCGGGGGGTTTCCCGAGCAGTACTTC,CASTTPGGFPEQYF
TRBJ2-5,NA,TRBD2,TRBV2,TGTGCCAGCAAAGGCGGGGGTGTAGAGACCCAGTACTTC,CASKGGGVETQYF
TRBJ2-6,NA,NA,TRBV19,TGTGCCAGTAGTTCAGGCTCGGCAGGGGCCAACGTCCTGACTTTC,CASSSGSAGANVLTF
TRBJ1-2,NA,TRBD1,TRBV6-5,TGTGCCAGCAGTCCGGGACAGGGGGCTCGTGGCTACACCTTC,CASSPGQGARGYTF
TRBJ2-1,NA,TRBD1,TRBV10-3,TGTGCCATCAGTCGAGACAGGGCCAATGAGCAGTTCTTC,CAISRDRANEQFF
TRBJ1-3,NA,NA,TRBV5-4,TGTGCCAGCAGCTTGCAAGGGGCGTCAGGAAACACCATATATTTT,CASSLQGASGNTIYF
TRBJ2-3,NA,NA,TRBV19,TGTGCCAGTAGTCTGAGGGTAGGAACAGATACGCAGTATTTT,CASSLRVGTDTQYF
TRBJ2-3,NA,TRBD2,TRBV15,TGTGCCACCAGCCAGATGTGGGGAGGGAGGAGCACAGATACGCAGTATTTT,CATSQMWGGRSTDTQYF
TRBJ1-1,NA,NA,TRBV18,TGTGCCAGCTCTTCCGGGTTACTCATGAACACTGAAGCTTTCTTT,CASSSGLLMNTEAFF
TRBJ2-5,NA,NA,TRBV5-4,TGTGCCAGCAGCAGGGGCCAAGAGACCCAGTACTTC,CASSRGQETQYF
TRBJ1-2,NA,TRBD1,TRBV18,TGTGCCAGCTCACCAGGGGACAGCCGCACCCGATACTATGGCTACACCTTC,CASSPGDSRTRYYGYTF
TRBJ1-5,NA,TRBD1,TRBV7-9,TGTGCCAGCAGCTTAAATCAGGGGGCCGGCAATCAGCCCCAGCATTTT,CASSLNQGAGNQPQHF
TRBJ2-1,NA,TRBD2,TRBV18,TGTGCCAGCTCACCACCGGCGGGGGGCTCCTACAATGAGCAGTTCTTC,CASSPPAGGSYNEQFF
TRBJ2-1,NA,NA,TRBV7-2,TGTGCCAGCAGCGAACGAAAGGGGGGGAGCTCCTACAATGAGCAGTTCTTC,CASSERKGGSSYNEQFF
TRBJ2-5,NA,TRBD2,TRBV12-5,TGTGCTAGTGGTGGGGGGGAGGGACCGAAAGAGACCCAGTACTTC,CASGGGEGPKETQYF
TRBJ1-1,NA,NA,TRBV5-1,TGCGCCAGCAGCTTGGATCGATCGAGGTCTGAAGCTTTCTTT,CASSLDRSRSEAFF
TRBJ1-3,NA,TRBD1,TRBV6-1,TGTGCCAGCAGTACAGACAGGGTACCTGGAAACACCATATATTTT,CASSTDRVPGNTIYF
TRBJ1-1,NA,TRBD1,TRBV19,TGTGCCAGTAATCTACAGGGGGCCACTGAAGCTTTCTTT,CASNLQGATEAFF
TRBJ1-2,NA,NA,TRBV6-6,TGTGCCAGCAGTGCACAGGGTAGGACTAGGTATGGCTACACCTTC,CASSAQGRTRYGYTF
TRBJ2-7,NA,NA,TRBV10-3,TGTGCCATCAGGAAAACAGATGGCTACGAGCAGTACTTC,CAIRKTDGYEQYF
TRBJ2-7,once,TRBD2,TRBV2,TGTGCCAGCAGTGCTCAAGCGGGGGGGCTCGACGAGCAGTACTTC,CASSAQAGGLDEQYF
TRBJ2-1,NA,NA,TRBV7-9,TGTGCCAGCAGGCGAGGTTTGGAGCAGTTCTTC,CASRRGLEQFF
TRBJ2-1,NA,NA,TRBV7-2,TGTGCCAGCAGCATAACAGGGACCTACTACAATGAGCAGTTCTTC,CASSITGTYYNEQFF
TRBJ2-7,NA,NA,TRBV11-1,TGTGCCAGCCGGGAGGGGGCATCCTACGAGCAGTACTTC,CASREGASYEQYF
TRBJ2-2,NA,NA,TRBV2,TGTGCCAGCAGTCGGGACTCTACTGCCACCGGGGAGCTGTTTTTT,CASSRDSTATGELFF
TRBJ2-5,NA,TRBD2,TRBV28,TGTGCCAGCAGTTTGACTAGCGGGAGGGCCTGGGAGACCCAGTACTTC,CASSLTSGRAWETQYF
TRBJ1-1,NA,TRBD1,TRBV11-2,TGTGCCAGCAGCCCCATCCGGGACAGGGGCACTGAAGCTTTCTTT,CASSPIRDRGTEAFF
TRBJ2-7,NA,NA,TRBV18,TGTGCCAGCTCACACTCGGACAGCCTCTCCTACGAGCAGTACTTC,CASSHSDSLSYEQYF
TRBJ1-2,NA,NA,TRBV5-1,TGCGCCAGCAGCTTGCCCGAAGACAGGCAAAACTATGGCTACACCTTC,CASSLPEDRQNYGYTF
TRBJ2-1,once,NA,TRBV15,TGTGCCACCAGCAGAGAACCACTACGGGGGAGGAATGAGCAGTTCTTC,CATSREPLRGRNEQFF
TRBJ2-5,NA,NA,TRBV4-1,TGCGCCAGCAGCCAAGTCCTACGGTCCGGAGAGACCCAGTACTTC,CASSQVLRSGETQYF
TRBJ2-7,once,NA,TRBV4-3,TGCGCCAGCAACCCCGGATGGGGGCCTTCCTACGAGCAGTACTTC,CASNPGWGPSYEQYF
TRBJ2-5,NA,NA,TRBV27,TGTGCCAGCAGGTCTGCTAGGAGGCAAGAGACCCAGTACTTC,CASRSARRQETQYF